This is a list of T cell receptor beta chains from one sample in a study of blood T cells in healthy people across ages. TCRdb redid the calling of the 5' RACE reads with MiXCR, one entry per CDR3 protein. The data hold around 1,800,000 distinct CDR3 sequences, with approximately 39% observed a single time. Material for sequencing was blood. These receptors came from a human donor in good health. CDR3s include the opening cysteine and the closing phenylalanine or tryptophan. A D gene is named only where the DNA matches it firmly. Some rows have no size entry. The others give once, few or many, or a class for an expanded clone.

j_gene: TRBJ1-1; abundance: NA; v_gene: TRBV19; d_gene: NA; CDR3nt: TGTGCCAGCGCCGGGACAATCACTGAAGCTTTCTTT; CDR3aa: CASAGTITEAFF
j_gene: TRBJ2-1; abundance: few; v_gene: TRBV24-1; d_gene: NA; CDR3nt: TGTGCCACCAGTGATCCACAGGGACGGGGTAGTGAGCAGTTCTTC; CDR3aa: CATSDPQGRGSEQFF
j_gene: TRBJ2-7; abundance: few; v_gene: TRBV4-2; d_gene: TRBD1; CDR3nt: TGTGCCAGCAGCCAAGATAATATGCGACAGGGTCCCTACGAGCAGTACTTC; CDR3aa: CASSQDNMRQGPYEQYF
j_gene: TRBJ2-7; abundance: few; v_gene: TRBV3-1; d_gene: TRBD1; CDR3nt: TGTAACATTGTGGGGACAGGGCTCTACGAGCAGTACTTC; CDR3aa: CNIVGTGLYEQYF
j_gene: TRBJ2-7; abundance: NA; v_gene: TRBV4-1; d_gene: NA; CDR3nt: TGCGCCAGCAGCCAAGCGGGAGTGGCCGAGCAGTACTTC; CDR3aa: CASSQAGVAEQYF
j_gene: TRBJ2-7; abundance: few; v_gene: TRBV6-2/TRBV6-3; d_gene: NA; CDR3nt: TGTGCCAGCAGTAAACAACCCCACAATGAGCAGTACTTC; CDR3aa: CASSKQPHNEQYF
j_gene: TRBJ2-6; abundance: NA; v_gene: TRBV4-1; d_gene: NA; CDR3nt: TGCGCCAGCAGCCACGACAGCTCTGGGGCCAACGTCCTGACTTTC; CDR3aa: CASSHDSSGANVLTF
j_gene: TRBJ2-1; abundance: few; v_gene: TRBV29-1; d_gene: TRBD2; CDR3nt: TGCAGCGTTGCAACTAGCGGGGGATACAATGGGCAGTTCTTC; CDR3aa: CSVATSGGYNGQFF
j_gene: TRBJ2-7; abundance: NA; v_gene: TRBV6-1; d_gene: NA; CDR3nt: TGTGCCAGCAGTCAGGGCTCCGACGCCTACGAGCAGTACTTC; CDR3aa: CASSQGSDAYEQYF
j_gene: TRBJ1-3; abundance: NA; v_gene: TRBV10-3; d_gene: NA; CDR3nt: TGTGCCATCAGTGAGAGGACAGTTGGAAACACCATATATTTT; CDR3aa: CAISERTVGNTIYF
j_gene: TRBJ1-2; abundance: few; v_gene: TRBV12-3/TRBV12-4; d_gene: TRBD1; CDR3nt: TGTGCCAGCAGCAAACACGACAGGGGAGATGGCTACACCTTC; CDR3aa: CASSKHDRGDGYTF
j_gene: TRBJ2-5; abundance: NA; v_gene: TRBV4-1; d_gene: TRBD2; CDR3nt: TGCGCCAGCAGCCCCGGTGGACTAGCGGGGGCCGTGTACCAAGAGACCCAGTACTTC; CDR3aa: CASSPGGLAGAVYQETQYF
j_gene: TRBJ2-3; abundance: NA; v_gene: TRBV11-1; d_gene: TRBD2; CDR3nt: TGTGCCAGCAGCTTACCCCAGGTTGAAGTACTAGCGGGGGGCCGTACCACAGATACGCAGTATTTT; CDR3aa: CASSLPQVEVLAGGRTTDTQYF
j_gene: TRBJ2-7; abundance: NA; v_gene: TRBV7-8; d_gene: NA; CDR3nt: TGTGCCAGCAGCTCAGACACTATTTACGAGCAGTACTTC; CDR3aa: CASSSDTIYEQYF
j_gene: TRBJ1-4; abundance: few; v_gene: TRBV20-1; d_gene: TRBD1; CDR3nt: TGCAGTGCCCTACAGGGGTCTAATGAAAAACGGTTTTTT; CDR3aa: CSALQGSNEKRFF
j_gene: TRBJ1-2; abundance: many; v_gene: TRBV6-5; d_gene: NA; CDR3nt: TGTGCCAGCACCTGGTTGCGGGGGGCTGGCTACACCTTC; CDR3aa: CASTWLRGAGYTF
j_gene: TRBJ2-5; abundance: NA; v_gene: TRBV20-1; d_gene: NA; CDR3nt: TGCAGTGCTAGCAGGACAGCAAAAGAGACCCAGTACTTC; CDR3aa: CSASRTAKETQYF
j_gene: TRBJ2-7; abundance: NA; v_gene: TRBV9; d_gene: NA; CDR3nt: TGTGCCAGCAGCGTAGGAGACAGCTACTTTGACGAGCAGTACTTC; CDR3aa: CASSVGDSYFDEQYF
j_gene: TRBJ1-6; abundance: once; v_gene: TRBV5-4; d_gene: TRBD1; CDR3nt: TGTGCCAGCAGCTTGGACAGGGGTGGGGGAAGGTCACCCCTCCACTTT; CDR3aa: CASSLDRGGGRSPLHF
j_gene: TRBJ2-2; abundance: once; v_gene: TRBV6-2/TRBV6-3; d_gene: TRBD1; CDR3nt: TGTGCCAGCAATCCTCGACAGGGGACAGGGGTAGCCGGGGAGCTGTTTTTT; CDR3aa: CASNPRQGTGVAGELFF
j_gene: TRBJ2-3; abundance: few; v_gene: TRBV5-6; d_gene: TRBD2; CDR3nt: TGTGCCAGCAGCCGACCGGGACTAGCGGGGGGAAGCACAGATACGCAGTATTTT; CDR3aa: CASSRPGLAGGSTDTQYF
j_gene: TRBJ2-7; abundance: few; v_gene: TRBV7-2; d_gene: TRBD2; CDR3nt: TGTGCCAGCAGCTTAAGTGCTAGCGGGGGGGCCTACGAGCAGTACTTC; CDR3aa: CASSLSASGGAYEQYF
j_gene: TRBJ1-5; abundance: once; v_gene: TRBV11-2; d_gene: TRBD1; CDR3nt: TGTGCCAGCAGCTTAGGAGGGACAGGGTACGGCAATCAGCCCCAGCATTTT; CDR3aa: CASSLGGTGYGNQPQHF
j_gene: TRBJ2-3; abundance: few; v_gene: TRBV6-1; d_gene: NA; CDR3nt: TGTGCCAGCAGTTTGCTAGACACAGATACGCAGTATTTT; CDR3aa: CASSLLDTDTQYF
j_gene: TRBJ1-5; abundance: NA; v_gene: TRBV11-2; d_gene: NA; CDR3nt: TGTGCCAGCAGCTCCGGAGGATCCCGTAATCAGCCCCAGCATTTT; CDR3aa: CASSSGGSRNQPQHF
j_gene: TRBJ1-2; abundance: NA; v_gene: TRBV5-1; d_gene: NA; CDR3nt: TGCGCCAGCAGCTTGGATGGCAGTCTGGGCTACACCTTC; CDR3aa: CASSLDGSLGYTF
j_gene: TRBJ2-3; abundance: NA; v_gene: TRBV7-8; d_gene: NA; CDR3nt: TGTGCCAGCAGCTCTAGTTGGGGCAGCACAGATACGCAGTATTTT; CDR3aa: CASSSSWGSTDTQYF
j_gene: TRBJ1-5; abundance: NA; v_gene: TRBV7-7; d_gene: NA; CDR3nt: TGTGCTACGAAAAGACAGGCATATAGCAATCAGCCCCAGCATTTT; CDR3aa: CATKRQAYSNQPQHF
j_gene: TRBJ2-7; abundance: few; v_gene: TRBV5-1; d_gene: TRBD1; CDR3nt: TGCGCCAGCAGCACGCACCGGGACAGCTCCTACGAGCAGTACTTC; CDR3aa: CASSTHRDSSYEQYF
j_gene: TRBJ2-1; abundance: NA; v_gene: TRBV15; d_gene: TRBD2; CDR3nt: TGTGCCACCAGCGGAACTAGCGGGAACTCCTACAATGAGCAGTTCTTC; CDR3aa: CATSGTSGNSYNEQFF
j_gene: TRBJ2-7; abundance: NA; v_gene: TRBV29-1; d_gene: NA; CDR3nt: TGCAGCGTTGGCATGAACTACGAGCAGTACTTC; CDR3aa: CSVGMNYEQYF
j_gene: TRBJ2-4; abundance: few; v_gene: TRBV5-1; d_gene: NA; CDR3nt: TGCGCCAGCAGCTTGTCATCAGGTGGAACCAAAAACATTCAGTACTTC; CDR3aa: CASSLSSGGTKNIQYF
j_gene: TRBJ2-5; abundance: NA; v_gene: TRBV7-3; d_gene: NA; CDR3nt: TGTGCCAGCAGCCCATGGGGGCTAGCGACGGAGACCCAGTACTTC; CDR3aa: CASSPWGLATETQYF
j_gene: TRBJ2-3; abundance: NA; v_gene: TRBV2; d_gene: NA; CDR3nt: TGTGCCAGCAGGGGCCTCCGAACAGATACGCAGTATTTT; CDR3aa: CASRGLRTDTQYF
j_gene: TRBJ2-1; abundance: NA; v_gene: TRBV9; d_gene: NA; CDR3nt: TGTGCCAGCAGCGTACCGGGGAGTTACAATGAGCAGTTCTTC; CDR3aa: CASSVPGSYNEQFF
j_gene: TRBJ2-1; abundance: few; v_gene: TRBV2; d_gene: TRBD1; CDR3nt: TGTGCCAGCAGTGAAAGGGTGGGACAGGGATCCTACAATGAGCAGTTCTTC; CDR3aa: CASSERVGQGSYNEQFF
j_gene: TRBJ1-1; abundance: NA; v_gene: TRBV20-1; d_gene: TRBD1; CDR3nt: TGCAGTGCTAGAGATCTAGGACAGGGTTTCAACACTGAAGCTTTCTTT; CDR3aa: CSARDLGQGFNTEAFF
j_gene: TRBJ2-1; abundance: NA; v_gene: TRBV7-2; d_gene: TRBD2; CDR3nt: TGTGCCAGCAGCCTTAGACTAGCGGGGGGACGGCGAAATGAGCAGTTCTTC; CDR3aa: CASSLRLAGGRRNEQFF
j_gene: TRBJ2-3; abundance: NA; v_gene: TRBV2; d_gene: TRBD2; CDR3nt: TGTGCCAGCAGTGAGGATAGCGGGGGGTCCACAGATACGCAGTATTTT; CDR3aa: CASSEDSGGSTDTQYF
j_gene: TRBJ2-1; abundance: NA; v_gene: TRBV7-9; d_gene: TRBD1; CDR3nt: TGTGCCAGCAGCCCAGGGACAGAGGGGCTTGGGGTCAATGAGCAGTTCTTC; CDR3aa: CASSPGTEGLGVNEQFF
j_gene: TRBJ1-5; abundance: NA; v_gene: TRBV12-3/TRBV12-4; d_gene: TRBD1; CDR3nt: TGTGCCAGCGGTTTAGGGTACAGGGGGTTGGGTCAGCCCCAGCATTTT; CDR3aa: CASGLGYRGLGQPQHF
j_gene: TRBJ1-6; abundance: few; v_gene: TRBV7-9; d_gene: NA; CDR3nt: TGTGCCAGCAGCTCCTCCCGGGACACTGCGCGACCCCTCCACTTT; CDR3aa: CASSSSRDTARPLHF
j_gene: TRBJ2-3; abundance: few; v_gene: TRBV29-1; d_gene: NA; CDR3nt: TGCAGCGTTGATCGGGACTCTGATACGCAGTATTTT; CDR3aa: CSVDRDSDTQYF
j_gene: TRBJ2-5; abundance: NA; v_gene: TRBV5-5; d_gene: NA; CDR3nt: TGTGCCAGCAGCCTTTCGTGGGCCCCCCAAGAGACCCAGTACTTC; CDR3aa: CASSLSWAPQETQYF
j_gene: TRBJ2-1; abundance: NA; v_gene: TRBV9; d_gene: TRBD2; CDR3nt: TGTGCCAGCAGCGTAGGGATTGGAGCGGGGGTTAATGAGCAGTTCTTC; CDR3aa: CASSVGIGAGVNEQFF
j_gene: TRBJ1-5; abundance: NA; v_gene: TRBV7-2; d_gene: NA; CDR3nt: TGTGCCAGCAGCTCGACAGCCATTAGATGGCAGCCCCAGCATTTT; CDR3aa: CASSSTAIRWQPQHF
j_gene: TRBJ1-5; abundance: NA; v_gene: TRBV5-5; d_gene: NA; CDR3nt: TGTGCCAGCAGCTTGAGTCCCGCGGGGGGGCAGCCCCAGCATTTT; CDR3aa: CASSLSPAGGQPQHF
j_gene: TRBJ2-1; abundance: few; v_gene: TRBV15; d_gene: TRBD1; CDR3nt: TGTGCCACCAGCAGAGATCAGACAGGGCGGCCTGAGCAGTTCTTC; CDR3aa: CATSRDQTGRPEQFF
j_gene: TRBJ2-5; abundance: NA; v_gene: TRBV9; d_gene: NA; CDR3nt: TGTGCCAGCAGCGTAGACGGGGAGTACCAAGAGACCCAGTACTTC; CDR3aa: CASSVDGEYQETQYF
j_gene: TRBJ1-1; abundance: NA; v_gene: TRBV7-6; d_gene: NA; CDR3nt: TGTGCCAGCAGCTTAGAAACGGGAGGAGAAACTGAAGCTTTCTTT; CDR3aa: CASSLETGGETEAFF
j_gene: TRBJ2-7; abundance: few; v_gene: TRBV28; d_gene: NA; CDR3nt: TGTGCCAGCAGCTTGGATACAGGGTGGGCTTCCGAGCAGTACTTC; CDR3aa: CASSLDTGWASEQYF
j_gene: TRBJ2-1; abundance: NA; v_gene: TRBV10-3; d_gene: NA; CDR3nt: TGTGCCATCAGTGGGGGGTCCGGGGACCCTAAAGGGCAGTTCTTC; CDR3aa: CAISGGSGDPKGQFF
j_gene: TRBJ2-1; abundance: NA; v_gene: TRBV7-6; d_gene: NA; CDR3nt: TGTGCCAGCAGCCTAGCGTTCTCCTACAATGAGCAGTTCTTC; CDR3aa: CASSLAFSYNEQFF
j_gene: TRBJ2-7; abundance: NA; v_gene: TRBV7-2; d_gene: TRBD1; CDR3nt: TGTGCCAGCAGCTTAGTAGGGACAGCACCATCCTACGAGCAGTACTTC; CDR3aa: CASSLVGTAPSYEQYF